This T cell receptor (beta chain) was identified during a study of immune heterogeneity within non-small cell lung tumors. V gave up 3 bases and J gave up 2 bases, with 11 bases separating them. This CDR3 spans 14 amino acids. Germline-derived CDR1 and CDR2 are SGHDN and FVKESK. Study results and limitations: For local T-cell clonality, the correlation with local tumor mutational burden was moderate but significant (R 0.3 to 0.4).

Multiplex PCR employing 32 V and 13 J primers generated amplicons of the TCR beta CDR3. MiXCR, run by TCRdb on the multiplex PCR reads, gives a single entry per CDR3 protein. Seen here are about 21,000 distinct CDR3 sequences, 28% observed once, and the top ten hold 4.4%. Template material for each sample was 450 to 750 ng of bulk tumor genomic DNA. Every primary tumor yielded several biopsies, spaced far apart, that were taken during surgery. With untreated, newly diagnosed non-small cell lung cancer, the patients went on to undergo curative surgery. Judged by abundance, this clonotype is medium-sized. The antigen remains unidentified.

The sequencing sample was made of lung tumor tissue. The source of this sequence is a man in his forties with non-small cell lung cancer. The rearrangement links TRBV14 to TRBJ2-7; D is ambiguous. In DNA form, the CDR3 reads TGTGCCAGCAGCCAGGAGATACGGACCTACGAGCAGTACTTC. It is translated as CASSQEIRTYEQYF.